This TCR beta chain was recovered during a study of T cell repertoires in cytomegalovirus infection. Overall study: Public TCR beta signatures indicated both CMV infection and matching HLA type.

Note on this clonotype: What it recognizes is unknown.

Whole-study results and caveats: Across the ex vivo response, the dominant clonotypes were HLA-C-restricted CMV-specific TCR beta clonotypes. Carriage of CMV together with the relevant HLA was identifiable through cumulative public TCR beta family frequency.

There are 15 residues in the CDR3. Germline lookup yields CDR1 MNHGY and CDR2 SAAAGT. V lost 0 bases to trimming and J lost 0 bases, with 7 bases between them. Each CDR3 protein is one row after TCRdb ran MiXCR on the reads. Counted here are more than 400,000 distinct CDR3 sequences, 26% occurring once; the ten biggest clones make up about 13%. The sequence was obtained from a human donor in good health (CMV status not recorded). Some clones in this sample may be carry-over from other donors' samples. V gene TRBV6-8 combines with J gene TRBJ2-3; no clear D. The sequenced material came from PBMCs. The CDR3 DNA follows: TGTGCCAGCAGTTACTCTCCCAAGAGCACAGATACGCAGTATTTT. Protein product: CASSYSPKSTDTQYF.